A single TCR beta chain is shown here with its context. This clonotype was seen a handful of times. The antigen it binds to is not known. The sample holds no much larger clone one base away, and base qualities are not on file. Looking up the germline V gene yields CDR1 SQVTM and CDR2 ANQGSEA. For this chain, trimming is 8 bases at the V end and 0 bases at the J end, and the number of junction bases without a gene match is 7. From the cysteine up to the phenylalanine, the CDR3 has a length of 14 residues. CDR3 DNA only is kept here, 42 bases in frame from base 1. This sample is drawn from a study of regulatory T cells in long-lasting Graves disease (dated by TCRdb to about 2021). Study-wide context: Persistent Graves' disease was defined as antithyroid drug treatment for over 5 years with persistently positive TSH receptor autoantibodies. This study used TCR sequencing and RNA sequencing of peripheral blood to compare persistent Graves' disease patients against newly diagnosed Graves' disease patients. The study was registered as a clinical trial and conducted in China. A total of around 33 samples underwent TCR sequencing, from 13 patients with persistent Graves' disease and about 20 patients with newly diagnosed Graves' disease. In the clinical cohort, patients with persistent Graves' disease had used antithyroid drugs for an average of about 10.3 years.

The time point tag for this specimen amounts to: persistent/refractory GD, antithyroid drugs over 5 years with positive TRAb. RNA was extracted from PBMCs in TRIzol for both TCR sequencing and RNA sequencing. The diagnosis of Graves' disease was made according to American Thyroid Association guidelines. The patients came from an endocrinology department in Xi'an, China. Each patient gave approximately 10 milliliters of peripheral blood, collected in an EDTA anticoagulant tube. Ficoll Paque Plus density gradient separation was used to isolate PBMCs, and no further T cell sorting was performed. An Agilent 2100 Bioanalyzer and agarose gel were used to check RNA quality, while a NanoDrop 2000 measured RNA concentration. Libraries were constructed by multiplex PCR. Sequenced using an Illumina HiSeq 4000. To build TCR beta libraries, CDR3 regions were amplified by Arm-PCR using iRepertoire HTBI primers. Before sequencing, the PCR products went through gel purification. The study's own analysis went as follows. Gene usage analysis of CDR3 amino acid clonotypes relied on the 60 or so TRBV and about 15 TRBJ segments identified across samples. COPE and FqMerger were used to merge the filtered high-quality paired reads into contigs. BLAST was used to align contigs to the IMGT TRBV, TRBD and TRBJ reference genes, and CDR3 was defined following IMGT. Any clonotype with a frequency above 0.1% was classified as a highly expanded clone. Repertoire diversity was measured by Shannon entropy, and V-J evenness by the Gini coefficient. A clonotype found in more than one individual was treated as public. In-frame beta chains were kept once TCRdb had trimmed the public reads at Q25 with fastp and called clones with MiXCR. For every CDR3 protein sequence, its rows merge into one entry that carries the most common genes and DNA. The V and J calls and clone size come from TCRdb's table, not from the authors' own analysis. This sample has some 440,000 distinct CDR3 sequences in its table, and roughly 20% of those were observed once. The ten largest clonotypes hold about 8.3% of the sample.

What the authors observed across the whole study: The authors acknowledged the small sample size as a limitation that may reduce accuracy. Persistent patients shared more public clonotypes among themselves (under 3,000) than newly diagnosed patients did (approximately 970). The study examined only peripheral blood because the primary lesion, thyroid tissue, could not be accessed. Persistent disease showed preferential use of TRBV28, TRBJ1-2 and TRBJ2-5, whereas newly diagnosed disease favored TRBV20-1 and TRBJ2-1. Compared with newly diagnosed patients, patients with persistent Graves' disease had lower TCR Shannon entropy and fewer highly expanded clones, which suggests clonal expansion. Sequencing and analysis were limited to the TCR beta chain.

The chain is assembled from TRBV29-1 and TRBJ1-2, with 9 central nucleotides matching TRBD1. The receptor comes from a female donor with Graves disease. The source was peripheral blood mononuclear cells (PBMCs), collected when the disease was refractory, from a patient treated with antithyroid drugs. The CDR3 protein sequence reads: CSTGGTGSNYGYTF. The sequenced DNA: TGCAGCACTGGAGGGACAGGGTCTAACTATGGCTACACCTTC.